The clone carrying this T cell receptor (beta chain) was observed a handful of times. This sample was taken from a study of T-cell memory formation after mild COVID-19. MiXCR was run by TCRdb on the 5' RACE reads, yielding one entry per CDR3 protein. The sample lists 400,000 to 500,000 distinct CDR3 sequences; 18% were seen once. Per the germline V gene, CDR1 is ENHRY and CDR2 is SYGVKD. Deletions cut 7 bases from V and 1 base from J, with 14 bases between. The length of the CDR3 is 14 residues. Input material: PBMCs or a T cell subset sorted from them (not recorded which). The TCR was taken from a man aged 18 to 30 who had mild COVID-19 (a few samples of this study predate the infection). Cell type and time point are not known. The chain joins TRBV10-3 to TRBJ2-7; a weak D match, TRBD1 (6 bases). DNA for the CDR3: TGTGCCATCAACCCCGGACAGCGATCCTACGAGCAGTACTTC. It is translated as CAINPGQRSYEQYF.